The rows below give T cell receptor beta chains drawn from one sample of a study of T cell responses to AZD1222 COVID-19 vaccine. Repertoires were generated with immunoSEQ multiplex PCR, while TCRdb's copy carries only in-frame clones and drops some. The table includes under 150,000 clones, around nine tenths detected once. The sample in question was peripheral blood, obtained on day 0 of AZD1222 vaccination. These receptor sequences come from an adult in good health. CDR3s include the opening cysteine and the closing phenylalanine or tryptophan. Each record gives: V gene, J gene, CDR3 protein.

v_call: TRBV14
j_call: TRBJ2-1
cdr3_aa: CASSQVEDRYNEQFF

v_call: TRBV6-5
j_call: TRBJ1-1
cdr3_aa: CASSLQREAFF

v_call: TRBV7-3
j_call: TRBJ2-2
cdr3_aa: CASSIGTVENTGELFF

v_call: TRBV30
j_call: TRBJ1-1
cdr3_aa: CAWDRLNTEAFF

v_call: TRBV4-3
j_call: TRBJ1-2
cdr3_aa: CASSQEAWTGVYGYTF

v_call: TRBV15
j_call: TRBJ2-2
cdr3_aa: CATSRGRGNTGELFF

v_call: TRBV29-1
j_call: TRBJ2-3
cdr3_aa: CSVIKDTDTQYF

v_call: TRBV7-9
j_call: TRBJ1-3
cdr3_aa: CASSLVVGPSGNTIYF

v_call: TRBV27
j_call: TRBJ1-6
cdr3_aa: CASSPSQGRSPLHF

v_call: TRBV5-1
j_call: TRBJ2-7
cdr3_aa: CASRRDPGQRSYEQYF

v_call: TRBV28
j_call: TRBJ1-4
cdr3_aa: CASSPLDRFNEKLFF

v_call: TRBV19
j_call: TRBJ1-2
cdr3_aa: CASSIIVTDGGYTF

v_call: TRBV28
j_call: TRBJ1-6
cdr3_aa: CASSLAYGYSPLHF

v_call: TRBV24-1
j_call: TRBJ2-3
cdr3_aa: CATSDLRTGSTDTQYF

v_call: TRBV5-4
j_call: TRBJ2-1
cdr3_aa: CASRTENLAGRNEQFF

v_call: TRBV5-6
j_call: TRBJ1-4
cdr3_aa: CASSPTRVAAEKLFF

v_call: TRBV4-2
j_call: TRBJ2-2
cdr3_aa: CASSRAGTGNTGELFF

v_call: TRBV29-1
j_call: TRBJ2-5
cdr3_aa: CSVEAGISQNPTGSPETQYF

v_call: TRBV6-1
j_call: TRBJ2-7
cdr3_aa: CASSEGGTGSYEQYF

v_call: TRBV9
j_call: TRBJ2-7
cdr3_aa: CASSVGLAENYEQYF

v_call: TRBV28
j_call: TRBJ2-5
cdr3_aa: CASSLPLGGAETQYF

v_call: TRBV5-1
j_call: TRBJ2-5
cdr3_aa: CASSSFKGAGEETQYF

v_call: TRBV6-5
j_call: TRBJ2-7
cdr3_aa: CASSSTGTLAYEQYF

v_call: TRBV28
j_call: TRBJ2-4
cdr3_aa: CASSLSPGEGNIQYF

v_call: TRBV9
j_call: TRBJ2-1
cdr3_aa: CASSVDWGEQFF

v_call: TRBV19
j_call: TRBJ2-2
cdr3_aa: CASSIPPPGDANTGELFF

v_call: TRBV7-2
j_call: TRBJ1-5
cdr3_aa: CASRGQYNQPQHF

v_call: TRBV28
j_call: TRBJ1-5
cdr3_aa: CASSHGGSGNQPQHF

v_call: TRBV5-1
j_call: TRBJ2-7
cdr3_aa: CASSLDRGYEQYF

v_call: TRBV19
j_call: TRBJ2-1
cdr3_aa: CASSITFSYNEQFF

v_call: TRBV9
j_call: TRBJ2-2
cdr3_aa: CASSVSRLAGVTGELFF

v_call: TRBV18
j_call: TRBJ2-7
cdr3_aa: CASSGNEQYF

v_call: TRBV7-9
j_call: TRBJ1-1
cdr3_aa: CASSPRGGVYAEAFF

v_call: TRBV19
j_call: TRBJ2-7
cdr3_aa: CASRIGGGYEQYF

v_call: TRBV6-5
j_call: TRBJ1-6
cdr3_aa: CASGDRVYLPLHF

v_call: TRBV11-2
j_call: TRBJ1-2
cdr3_aa: CASSSIRGGVTGYTF

v_call: TRBV28
j_call: TRBJ2-3
cdr3_aa: CARPRGREGSTDTQYF

v_call: TRBV18
j_call: TRBJ2-2
cdr3_aa: CASSPIQGPNTGELFF

v_call: TRBV4-2
j_call: TRBJ1-2
cdr3_aa: CASSEGPINYGYTF

v_call: TRBV6-5
j_call: TRBJ2-1
cdr3_aa: CASSLQGANYNEQFF

v_call: TRBV19
j_call: TRBJ1-2
cdr3_aa: CASNSGTGYGYTF

v_call: TRBV28
j_call: TRBJ2-1
cdr3_aa: CASSLFLAGREGEQFF